Given below is one T cell receptor beta chain in context. CDR3 length: 16 amino acids. Primers for the PCR totalled 60 Vbeta and 13 Jbeta. Method: immunoSEQ multiplex PCR; TCRdb's copy keeps in-frame clones and lacks some. This sample has about 160,000 clones, with 80% to 90% found just once. This sample stems from a study of cytomegalovirus exposure and HLA in healthy donors. This chain connects TRBV21-1 to TRBJ1-5; TRBD1 is taken as the D call from the table, unchecked against the DNA. TRBV21-1 is labeled a pseudogene. The specimen was PBMCs. The TCR originated in a woman aged 18-30 years in good health and CMV-seronegative. The CDR3 protein is CASSKPQGTFLQPQHF. The CDR3 DNA reads as TGTGCCAGCAGCAAACCTCAGGGGACATTCTTACAGCCCCAGCATTTT.